This T cell receptor (beta chain) was captured by sequencing in a study of metastatic and nonmetastatic thyroid tumors. Broader study findings: According to reports, the diversity of TCR beta was significantly higher in malignant thyroid tumors than in benign nodules, and this held in both blood and tumor samples.

For this clone: Its target is unknown.

Germline values: CDR1 MNHNS, CDR2 SASEGT. This CDR3 region has 13 residues. The V gene end was trimmed by 7 bases and the J gene end by 10 bases; junction bases not matched to a gene: 6. TCRdb called clones again from the PCR reads with MiXCR. The table lists 25,000 to 35,000 clones, roughly 17% of them singletons. There were no patients who had received any treatment before thyroid surgery. Specimen: blood. The chain links TRBV6-1 to TRBJ1-6, with 8 bases that match TRBD1. The sequence was obtained from a female donor with papillary thyroid cancer or a benign thyroid nodule (not recorded which). Some clones in this sample may be carry-over from other donors' samples. Here the CDR3 DNA reads TGTGCCAGCACCCGACAGGGGCACTCACCCCTCCACTTT. Its translation is CASTRQGHSPLHF.